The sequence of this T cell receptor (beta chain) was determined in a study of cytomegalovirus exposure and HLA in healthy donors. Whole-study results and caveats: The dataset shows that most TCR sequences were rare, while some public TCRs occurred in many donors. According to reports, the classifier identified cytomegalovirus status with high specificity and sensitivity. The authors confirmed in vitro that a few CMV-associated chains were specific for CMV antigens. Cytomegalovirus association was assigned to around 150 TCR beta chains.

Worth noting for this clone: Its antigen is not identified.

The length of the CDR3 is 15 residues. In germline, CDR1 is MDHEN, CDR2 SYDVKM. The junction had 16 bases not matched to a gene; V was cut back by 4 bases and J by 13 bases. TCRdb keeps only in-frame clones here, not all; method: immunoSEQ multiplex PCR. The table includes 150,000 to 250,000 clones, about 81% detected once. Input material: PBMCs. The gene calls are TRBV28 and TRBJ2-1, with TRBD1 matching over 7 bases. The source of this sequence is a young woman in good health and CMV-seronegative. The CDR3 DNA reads TGTGCCAGCAGTTGGGAAGAGGGGGCGCGAGGGCACCAGTTCTTC. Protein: CASSWEEGARGHQFF.